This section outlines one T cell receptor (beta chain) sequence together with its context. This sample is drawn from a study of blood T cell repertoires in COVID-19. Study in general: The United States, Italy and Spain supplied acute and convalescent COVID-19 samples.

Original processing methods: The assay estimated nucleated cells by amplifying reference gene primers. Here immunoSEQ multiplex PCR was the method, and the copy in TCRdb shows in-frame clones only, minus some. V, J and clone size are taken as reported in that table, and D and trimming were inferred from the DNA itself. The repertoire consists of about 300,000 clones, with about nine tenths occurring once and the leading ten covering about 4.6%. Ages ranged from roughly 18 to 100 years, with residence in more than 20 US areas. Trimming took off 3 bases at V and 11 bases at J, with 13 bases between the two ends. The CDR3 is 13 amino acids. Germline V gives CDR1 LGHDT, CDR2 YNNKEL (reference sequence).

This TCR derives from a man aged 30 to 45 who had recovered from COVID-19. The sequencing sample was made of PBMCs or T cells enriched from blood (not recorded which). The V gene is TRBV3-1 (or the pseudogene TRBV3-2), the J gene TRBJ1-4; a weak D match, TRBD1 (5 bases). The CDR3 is CASSQELKGKLFF. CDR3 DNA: TGTGCCAGCAGCCAGGAGCTTAAGGGGAAACTGTTTTTT.